This TCR beta chain came from a study of T cells in Graves' hyperthyroidism and ophthalmopathy. TCR beta CDR3 regions were amplified from RNA transcripts. The primer set for the first-round RT-PCR of the TCR CDR3 was HTBI. TCRdb re-analysed the multiplex PCR reads in MiXCR, keeping a single row per CDR3 protein. The sample shows hundreds of thousands of distinct CDR3 sequences, approximately 13% of them seen only once. The table lists this clonotype with many counts. Trimming pared 4 bases from V and 8 bases from J, leaving 17 bases between. This CDR3 region has 15 residues. Looked up from germline, CDR1 is MDHEN and CDR2 is SYDVKM.

The sequencing input was blood. The genes are TRBV28 and TRBJ1-4, with D possibly matching TRBD1 (5 bases). The TCR sequence derives from a woman in her 30s with Graves' hyperthyroidism. The chain's CDR3 is CASSSPGLGEEKLFF. The DNA of the CDR3 is TGTGCCAGCAGTTCACCGGGACTAGGAGAAGAAAAACTGTTTTTT.